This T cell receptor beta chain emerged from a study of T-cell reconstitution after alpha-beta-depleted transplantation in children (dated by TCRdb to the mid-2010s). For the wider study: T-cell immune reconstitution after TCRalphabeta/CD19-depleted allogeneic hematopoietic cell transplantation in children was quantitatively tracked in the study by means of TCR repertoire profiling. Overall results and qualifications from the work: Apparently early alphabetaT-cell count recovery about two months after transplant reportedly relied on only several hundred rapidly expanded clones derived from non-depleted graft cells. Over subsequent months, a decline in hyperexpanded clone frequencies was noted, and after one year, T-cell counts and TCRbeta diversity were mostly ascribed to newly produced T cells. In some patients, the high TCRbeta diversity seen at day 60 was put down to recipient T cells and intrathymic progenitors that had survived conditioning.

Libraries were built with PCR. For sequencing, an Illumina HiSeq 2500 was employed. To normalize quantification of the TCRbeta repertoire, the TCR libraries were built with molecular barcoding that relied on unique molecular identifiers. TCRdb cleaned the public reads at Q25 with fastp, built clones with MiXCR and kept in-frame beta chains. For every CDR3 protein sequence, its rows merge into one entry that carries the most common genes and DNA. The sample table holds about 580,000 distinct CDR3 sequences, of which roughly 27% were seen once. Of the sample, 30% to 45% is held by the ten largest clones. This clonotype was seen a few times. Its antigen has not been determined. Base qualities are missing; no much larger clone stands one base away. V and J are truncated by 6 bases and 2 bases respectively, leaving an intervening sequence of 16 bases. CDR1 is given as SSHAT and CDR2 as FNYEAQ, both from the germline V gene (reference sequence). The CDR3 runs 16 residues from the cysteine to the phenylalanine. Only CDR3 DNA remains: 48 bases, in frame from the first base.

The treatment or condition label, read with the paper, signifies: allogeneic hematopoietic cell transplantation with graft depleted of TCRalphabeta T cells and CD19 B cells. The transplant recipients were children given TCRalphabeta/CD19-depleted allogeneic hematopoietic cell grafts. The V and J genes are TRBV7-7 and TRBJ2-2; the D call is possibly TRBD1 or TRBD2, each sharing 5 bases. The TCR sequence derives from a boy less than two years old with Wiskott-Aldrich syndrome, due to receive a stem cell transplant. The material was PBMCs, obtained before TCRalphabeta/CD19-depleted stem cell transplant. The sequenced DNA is TGTGCCAGCAGTCGCTACGCAGGGAGTAACACCGGGGAGCTGTTTTTT. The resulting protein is CASSRYAGSNTGELFF. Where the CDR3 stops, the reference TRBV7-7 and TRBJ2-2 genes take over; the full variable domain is GAGVSQSPRYKVTKRGQDVTLRCDPISSHATLYWYQQALGQGPEFLTYFNYEAQPDKSGLPSDRFSAERPEGSISTLTIQRTEQRDSAMYRCASSRYAGSNTGELFFGEGSRLTVL.